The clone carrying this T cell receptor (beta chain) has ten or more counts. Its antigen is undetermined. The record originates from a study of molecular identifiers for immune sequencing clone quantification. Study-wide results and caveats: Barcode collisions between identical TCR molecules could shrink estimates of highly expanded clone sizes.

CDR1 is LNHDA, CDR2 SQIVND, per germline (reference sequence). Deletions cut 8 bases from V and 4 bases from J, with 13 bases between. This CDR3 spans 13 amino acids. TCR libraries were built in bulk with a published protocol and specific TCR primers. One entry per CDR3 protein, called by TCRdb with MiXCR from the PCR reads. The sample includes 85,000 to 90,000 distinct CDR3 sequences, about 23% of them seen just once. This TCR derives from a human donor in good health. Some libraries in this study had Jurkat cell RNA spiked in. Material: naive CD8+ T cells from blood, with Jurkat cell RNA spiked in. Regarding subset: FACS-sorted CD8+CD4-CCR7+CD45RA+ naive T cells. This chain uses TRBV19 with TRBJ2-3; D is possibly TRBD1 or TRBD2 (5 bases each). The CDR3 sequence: CASGTEISDTQYF. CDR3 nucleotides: TGTGCCAGTGGGACCGAGATTTCAGATACGCAGTATTTT.